Following are 18 T cell receptor beta chains from one sample sequenced in a study of Tregs in tolerant kidney transplant recipients. This table comes from immunoSEQ multiplex PCR, and its TCRdb copy is limited to in-frame clones, with some not included. The sample shows about 110,000 clones, around 90% of them seen only once. The source was CD4+ T cells from blood, collected before the transplant. These receptors all stem from a human donor who received a combined kidney and bone marrow transplant.

The rearrangement links TRBV6-8 to TRBJ1-1, with 7 positions matching TRBD1. CDR3 length equals 14 residues. CDR1 is MNHGY and CDR2 is SAAAGT in the germline V gene. Trimming removed 4 bases from V and 4 bases from J; junction bases left unmatched: 6. The CDR3 region is CASSSATGSTEAFF. DNA of the CDR3: TGTGCCAGCAGTTCCGCGACAGGGTCCACTGAAGCTTTCTTT.

In its sample, this clone was seen once. This chain connects TRBV7-2 to TRBJ2-2; maybe TRBD1 (6 bases). This CDR3 comprises 15 residues. Trimming stripped 7 bases from V and 5 bases from J, with 17 bases between. The germline V gene has CDR1 SGHTA and CDR2 FQGNSA. Here the CDR3 reads CASNPRTATTGELFF. In nucleotides, the CDR3 is TGTGCCAGCAACCCACGGACAGCCACGACCGGGGAGCTGTTTTTT.

The J gene is TRBJ2-2, the V gene TRBV15; D may be TRBD2 (5 bases). CDR3 length: 16 amino acids. With 1 base removed from V and 4 bases from J, the gap between germline ends came to 13 bases. Germline V gives CDR1 LNHNV, CDR2 YYDKDF (reference sequence). The CDR3 region is CATSRGSSRGTGELFF. DNA for the CDR3: TGTGCCACCAGCAGAGGGTCCAGCCGGGGCACCGGGGAGCTGTTTTTT.

The V call is TRBV5-4, the J call TRBJ2-7, with 9 positions matching TRBD1. Trimming cost V 4 bases and J 2 bases; bases outside gene matches: 7. The germline V gene encodes CDR1 SGHNT and CDR2 YYREEE (reference sequence). The CDR3 loop spans 15 amino acids. CDR3 amino acids: CASSQNRDRAYEQYF. As DNA, the CDR3 is TGTGCCAGCAGCCAAAACCGGGACAGGGCCTACGAGCAGTACTTC. Complete variable domain (other parts from reference TRBV5-4 and TRBJ2-7): ETGVTQSPTHLIKTRGQQVTLRCSSQSGHNTVSWYQQALGQGPQFIFQYYREEENGRGNFPPRFSGLQFPNYSSELNVNALELDDSALYLCASSQNRDRAYEQYFGPGTRLTVT.

V gene TRBV28 combines with J gene TRBJ2-2; D not certain. Germline lookup yields CDR1 MDHEN and CDR2 SYDVKM. There are 13 residues in the CDR3. V was trimmed by 7 bases and J by 10 bases, leaving 16 bases between them. As DNA, the CDR3 is TGTGCCAGCACTACTTCCCCTCCGGTGGAGCTGTTTTTT. This translates into CASTTSPPVELFF. Together with reference TRBV28 and TRBJ2-2, the CDR3 gives the full variable domain: DVKVTQSSRYLVKRTGEKVFLECVQDMDHENMFWYRQDPGLGLRLIYFSYDVKMKEKGDIPEGYSVSREKKERFSLILESASTNQTSMYLCASTTSPPVELFFGEGSRLTVL.

The chain employs TRBV10-1 and TRBJ2-7, with 9 bases that match TRBD1. Germline V gene sequence: CDR1 WNHNN, CDR2 SYGVQD (reference sequence). Unmatched junction bases numbered 3, after V lost 6 bases and J lost 3 bases. The CDR3 extends over 13 amino acids. The CDR3 bases are TGCGCCAGCAGCCGGGACAGGGACTACGAGCAGTACTTC. Its protein is CASSRDRDYEQYF.

DNA for the CDR3: TGTGCCAGCAGTTACGTCAGCGGGGGGACGGACGAGCAGTACTTC. Encoded protein: CASSYVSGGTDEQYF. The chain carries TRBV6-5 and TRBJ2-7; TRBD2 matches at 9 bases. V was clipped by 2 bases and J by 5 bases; unmatched bases: 7. Germline assignment: CDR1 MNHEY and CDR2 SVGAGI. This CDR3 comprises 15 residues.

The chain couples TRBV12-5 to TRBJ1-2, with D perhaps matching TRBD1 (5 bases). V shed 4 bases and J shed 2 bases, with 11 bases lying between them. CDR3 size: 14 residues. Germline V gene lookup returns CDR1 LGHNT and CDR2 FRNRAP. The CDR3 coding sequence is TGTGCTAGTGGTTCCGGGGGGACCAACTATGGCTACACCTTC. This sequence encodes CASGSGGTNYGYTF.

The chain combines TRBV7-2 with TRBJ1-6; no clear D. Trimming took 1 base from V and 7 from J, leaving 11 bases between them. Germline V gene lookup returns CDR1 SGHTA and CDR2 FQGNSA. This CDR3 contains 15 residues. CDR3 residues: CASSLVEGRNSPLHF. CDR3 coding DNA: TGTGCCAGCAGCTTAGTGGAGGGCCGGAATTCACCCCTCCACTTT.

The genes are TRBV28 and TRBJ1-2; perhaps TRBD1 as D (6 bases). Trimming took off 6 bases at V and 5 bases at J, with 16 bases between the two ends. Germline assignment: CDR1 MDHEN and CDR2 SYDVKM. The CDR3 runs 14 residues. CDR3 sequence reads: CASSPGAGDYGYTF. The CDR3 bases are TGTGCCAGCAGCCCTGGGGCAGGGGATTATGGCTACACCTTC.

This sequence joins TRBV11-3 and TRBJ2-1; 9 nucleotides align to TRBD1. CDR1 SGHNT and CDR2 YENEEA come from the germline V gene. Unmatched junction bases numbered 8, after V lost 5 bases and J lost 3 bases. The CDR3 runs 16 residues. The CDR3 coding sequence is TGTGCCAGCAGCGCAATGGGACAGGGCGGCTACAATGAGCAGTTCTTC. Amino acids: CASSAMGQGGYNEQFF.

V and J are TRBV5-6 and TRBJ1-1; a weak D match, TRBD1 (6 bases). CDR1 and CDR2 from the germline V gene are SGHDT and YYEEEE. The germline V and J ends were trimmed by 0 bases and 0 bases, with 12 bases remaining between them. CDR3 length: 16 amino acids. The CDR3 is CASSLGADRMNTEAFF. CDR3 nucleotide sequence: TGTGCCAGCAGCTTGGGGGCTGACAGGATGAACACTGAAGCTTTCTTT.

This rearrangement joins TRBV6-5 to TRBJ1-2; D remains ambiguous. V was trimmed by 0 bases and J by 8 bases, leaving 13 bases between them. CDR3 length: 14 residues. Germline-derived CDR1 and CDR2 are MNHEY and SVGAGI. The CDR3 reads CASSYSLTVGGYTF. The CDR3 coding sequence is TGTGCCAGCAGTTACTCGTTGACCGTCGGGGGCTACACCTTC.

The V call is TRBV2, the J call TRBJ1-1; D ambiguous. V was pared by 2 bases and J by 0 bases, with 10 bases between. CDR3 size: 15 residues. CDR1 is SNHLY, CDR2 FYNNEI, per germline. The CDR3 loop is CASSESEVMNTEAFF. DNA for the CDR3: TGTGCCAGCAGTGAATCGGAGGTCATGAACACTGAAGCTTTCTTT.

Regarding this clone: In the same sample, other DNA sequences code for this CDR3. The V and J genes are TRBV7-9 and TRBJ2-5; TRBD1 matches at 8 bases. V dropped 4 bases and J dropped 5; count of bases not matched to a gene: 3. This CDR3 is 13 amino acids long. The germline V gene has CDR1 SEHNR and CDR2 FQNEAQ (reference sequence). This CDR3 reads CASSSRGRETQYF. In DNA form, the CDR3 reads TGTGCCAGCAGCTCCAGGGGGCGGGAGACCCAGTACTTC.

The V gene is TRBV5-1, the J gene TRBJ1-1, with D perhaps matching TRBD1 (6 bases). The CDR3 consists of 17 residues. V lost 4 bases and J lost 1, with 20 bases in between. The germline gives CDR1 SGHRS, CDR2 YFSETQ. DNA of the CDR3: TGCGCCAGCAGCCCCCCAGCAGGGGTCAAATCGAACACTGAAGCTTTCTTT. This encodes CASSPPAGVKSNTEAFF.

The V gene is TRBV11-2, the J gene TRBJ2-7; 9 nucleotides match TRBD2. Trimming cost V 5 bases and J 0 bases; bases outside gene matches: 11. This CDR3 comprises 17 residues. The germline V gene encodes CDR1 SGHAT and CDR2 FQNNGV. The CDR3 sequence: CASSPARGSGSSYEQYF. Here the CDR3 DNA reads TGTGCCAGCAGCCCAGCCCGGGGTAGCGGGAGCTCCTACGAGCAGTACTTC. Based on the CDR3 plus reference TRBV11-2 and TRBJ2-7, the full variable domain is EAGVAQSPRYKIIEKRQSVAFWCNPISGHATLYWYQQILGQGPKLLIQFQNNGVVDDSQLPKDRFSAERLKGVDSTLKIQPAKLEDSAVYLCASSPARGSGSSYEQYFGPGTRLTVT.

This clone was seen just once. The chain joins TRBV28 to TRBJ1-4, with 7 bases aligning to TRBD1. The CDR3 runs to 16 residues. V shed 2 bases, J shed 7 bases, and the junction held 10 bases outside the gene matches. Germline V lookup: CDR1 MDHEN, CDR2 SYDVKM. CDR3 sequence (DNA): TGTGCCAGCAGTTTAGGGGTTAAAGGGGACAGTGAAAAACTGTTTTTT. It encodes CASSLGVKGDSEKLFF.